Following are 29 T cell receptor beta chains from one sample sequenced in a study of siplizumab effects on memory and regulatory T cells. The method was immunoSEQ multiplex PCR; TCRdb's version includes in-frame clones alone and lacks a portion of them. The sample carries more than 95,000 clones, about 93% recorded once. Sequenced input: CD4+ T cells sorted from blood. The receptors come from a human donor in good health.

The chain has TRBV5-6 and TRBJ1-2; 7 positions agree with TRBD1. V dropped 1 base and J dropped 5; count of bases not matched to a gene: 11. Per germline, CDR1 SGHDT and CDR2 YYEEEE. CDR3 length: 16 residues. DNA for the CDR3: TGTGCCAGCAGCTTGAATGGGGGACAGAGTTATTATGGCTACACCTTC. It codes for CASSLNGGQSYYGYTF.

This chain links TRBV6-1 with TRBJ2-3; 8 bases align to TRBD2. The CDR3 is made up of 14 amino acids. Germline V lookup: CDR1 MNHNS, CDR2 SASEGT. V shed 8 bases and J 0 bases; nucleotides not matched to a gene: 4. The chain's CDR3 is CASRVAGSTDTQYF. CDR3 DNA sequence: TGTGCCAGCCGGGTAGCGGGGAGCACAGATACGCAGTATTTT.

This chain connects TRBV19 to TRBJ2-7; possibly TRBD1 for D (6 bases). Germline CDR1 LNHDA, CDR2 SQIVND (reference sequence). The V end lost 5 bases, the J end lost 0 bases, and 11 bases lay between the germline ends. The length of the CDR3 is 14 residues. CDR3 region: CASSPTGSSYEQYF. As DNA, the CDR3 is TGTGCCAGTAGTCCCACAGGGAGCTCCTACGAGCAGTACTTC.

This sequence joins TRBV4-3 and TRBJ2-1, with TRBD2 matching 8 bases. Unmatched junction bases numbered 10, after V lost 0 bases and J lost 15 bases. Germline V lookup: CDR1 LGHNA, CDR2 YSLEER. This CDR3 region has 14 residues. The DNA for the CDR3 is TGCGCCAGCAGCCAAGATATCGGCGGGAGGCCTCGGTTCTTC. This gives the protein CASSQDIGGRPRFF.

As DNA, the CDR3 is TGCGCCAGCAGCCAAGGGCAGGGAAGGTGGTACGAGCAGTACTTC. Encoded protein: CASSQGQGRWYEQYF. V gene TRBV4-3 combines with J gene TRBJ2-7; a possible D gene is TRBD1 (5 bases). Germline CDR1 LGHNA, CDR2 YSLEER. Trimming removed 1 base at V and 4 bases at J, with 14 bases between. This CDR3 spans 15 amino acids.

As regards this clone: Relative to the germline gene, one junction end is altered; a read error may explain this. This rearrangement joins TRBV7-7 to TRBJ2-1, with 15 bases fitting TRBD2. The CDR3 has 17 residues. Germline CDR1 is SSHAT and CDR2 is FNYEAQ (reference sequence). Written as DNA, the CDR3 is TGTGCTAGCAGCCCTGGGACTAGCGGGGGGTTATACAATGAGCAGTTCTTC. It translates to CASSPGTSGGLYNEQFF.

J is TRBJ1-2 and V is TRBV6-6; D might be TRBD1 (6 bases). Germline CDR1 reads MNHNY; CDR2 reads SVGAGI (reference sequence). V lost 7 bases and J lost 1, with 10 bases in between. The CDR3 has 13 amino acids. Here the CDR3 reads CASTEGGNYGYTF. The DNA for the CDR3 is TGTGCCAGCACCGAGGGGGGTAACTATGGCTACACCTTC.

The rearrangement links TRBV7-9 to TRBJ1-3; D is unclear. The germline V and J ends were trimmed by 5 bases and 4 bases, with 12 bases remaining between them. Germline V gives CDR1 SEHNR, CDR2 FQNEAQ (reference sequence). The CDR3 is made up of 14 amino acids. The CDR3 spells CASSQASGGNTIYF. For the CDR3, the DNA is TGTGCCAGCAGCCAGGCCTCGGGCGGAAACACCATATATTTT.

DNA of the CDR3: TGTGCCAGCAGCTTGGGCGGGGCTAGCACAGATACGCAGTATTTT. Translation: CASSLGGASTDTQYF. This rearrangement joins TRBV5-4 to TRBJ2-3; tentative D call: TRBD2 (6 bases). The CDR3 runs 15 residues. V dropped 0 bases and J dropped 0 bases, with 8 bases sitting between them. CDR1 and CDR2 from the germline V gene are SGHNT and YYREEE (reference sequence).

The J gene is TRBJ1-2, the V gene TRBV2, with D uncertain. Deletions cut 3 bases from V and 4 bases from J, with 9 bases between. The CDR3 length is 13 residues. Germline V gene lookup returns CDR1 SNHLY and CDR2 FYNNEI. CDR3 bases: TGTGCCAGCAGTGAGCAGGCAGGCTATGGCTACACCTTC. This translates into CASSEQAGYGYTF. The entire variable domain, with the rest obtained from reference TRBV2 and TRBJ1-2, is as follows: EPEVTQTPSHQVTQMGQEVILRCVPISNHLYFYWYRQILGQKVEFLVSFYNNEISEKSEIFDDQFSVERPDGSNFTLKIRSTKLEDSAMYFCASSEQAGYGYTFGSGTRLTVV.

The J gene is TRBJ1-2, the V gene TRBV7-3, with 8 bases that match TRBD1. The V and J ends lost 2 bases and 5 bases, in that order; junction bases with no gene match: 7. The CDR3 consists of 15 residues. The V gene's germline CDR1 is SGHTA and CDR2 FQGTGA. CDR3 DNA: TGTGCCAGCAGCTTAGGCGGACAGGGCCGATATGGCTACACCTTC. The encoded protein is CASSLGGQGRYGYTF.

This chain links TRBV19 with TRBJ2-3; no definite D call. CDR1 and CDR2 (germline): LNHDA, SQIVND (reference sequence). Trimming removed 5 bases at V and 4 bases at J, with 10 bases between. CDR3 length: 13 residues. CDR3 region: CASSPRPPDTQYF. The CDR3 DNA sequence: TGTGCCAGTAGTCCGAGACCCCCAGATACGCAGTATTTT.

The rearrangement uses TRBV10-1 and TRBJ1-1; the D gene is possibly TRBD1 (5 bases). The CDR3 extends over 13 amino acids. Trimming removed 6 bases from V and 4 bases from J, with 12 bases in between. CDR1 and CDR2 from the germline V gene are WNHNN and SYGVQD (reference sequence). Written as DNA, the CDR3 is TGCGCCAGCAGGCAGGCCGGGGGCACTGAAGCTTTCTTT. Encoded protein: CASRQAGGTEAFF.

This CDR3 reads CASRGAGATPEAFF. The CDR3 DNA reads TGTGCCAGCAGGGGGGCAGGGGCGACCCCTGAAGCTTTCTTT. The chain employs TRBV6-6 and TRBJ1-1; D may be TRBD1 (6 bases). V lost 6 bases to trimming and J lost 6 bases, with 17 bases between them. The V gene's germline CDR1 is MNHNY and CDR2 SVGAGI (reference sequence). There are 14 residues in the CDR3.

The rearrangement joins TRBV5-1 to TRBJ1-1; D not resolved. The germline V and J ends were trimmed by 0 bases and 0 bases, with 9 bases remaining between them. Germline values: CDR1 SGHRS, CDR2 YFSETQ. The CDR3 is 15 residues long. CDR3 sequence reads: CASSLESEVNTEAFF. The CDR3 DNA is TGCGCCAGCAGCTTGGAATCAGAAGTGAACACTGAAGCTTTCTTT.

This rearrangement joins TRBV2 to TRBJ1-1; the D gene is possibly TRBD1 (5 bases). The CDR3 is made up of 10 amino acids. V gave up 8 bases and J gave up 10 bases, with 11 bases separating them. Germline assignment: CDR1 SNHLY and CDR2 FYNNEI. The CDR3 region has the DNA TGTGCCAGCGGTCAGAGGGGAGCTTTCTTT. This gives the protein CASGQRGAFF.

The rearrangement links TRBV7-6 to TRBJ2-7; 12 nucleotides match TRBD1. Germline loops: CDR1 SGHVS, CDR2 FNYEAQ. V was clipped by 0 bases and J by 3 bases; unmatched bases: 12. This CDR3 has 19 residues. CDR3 sequence (DNA): TGTGCCAGCAGCTTAGCGGGGGGACAGGGGGCGCAGACCAACTACGAGCAGTACTTC. It translates to CASSLAGGQGAQTNYEQYF. Combining the CDR3 with reference TRBV7-6 and TRBJ2-7 gives the whole variable domain GAGVSQSPRYKVTKRGQDVALRCDPISGHVSLYWYRQALGQGPEFLTYFNYEAQQDKSGLPNDRFSAERPEGSISTLTIQRTEQRDSAMYRCASSLAGGQGAQTNYEQYFGPGTRLTVT.

This chain connects TRBV20-1 to TRBJ2-3; D not certain. The CDR3 spans 11 residues. Germline CDR1 reads DFQATT; CDR2 reads SNEGSKA (reference sequence). Trimming cost V 1 base and J 3 bases, with 2 bases left between them. The CDR3 sequence: CSARVTDTQYF. The DNA for the CDR3 is TGCAGTGCTAGAGTAACAGATACGCAGTATTTT.

A single count supports this clone. V usage is TRBV2 and J usage is TRBJ2-7, with TRBD1 matching over 9 bases. The CDR3 consists of 15 residues. The junction had 8 bases not matched to a gene; V was cut back by 6 bases and J by 2 bases. Germline V lookup: CDR1 SNHLY, CDR2 FYNNEI. In DNA, the CDR3 is TGTGCCAGCAGGCCCAACAGGGGGCCCACCTACGAGCAGTACTTC. Protein: CASRPNRGPTYEQYF.

In DNA form, the CDR3 reads TGTGCCAGCACTTTGGGGGACAGGTCGTCAGCTTTCTTT. Translating gives CASTLGDRSSAFF. The chain couples TRBV6-1 to TRBJ1-1; 8 bases are a match to TRBD1. The junction had 11 bases not matched to a gene; V was cut back by 7 bases and J by 10 bases. The CDR3 spans 13 residues. CDR1 and CDR2 from the germline V gene are MNHNS and SASEGT.

This chain uses TRBV29-1 with TRBJ1-3; TRBD1 matches 9 bases. CDR1 and CDR2 (germline): SQVTM, ANQGSEA. CDR3 length: 14 amino acids. Trimming removed 7 bases from V and 1 base from J; junction bases left unmatched: 5. The CDR3 protein is CSDSGTGSGNTIYF. The CDR3 DNA is TGCAGCGATTCCGGGACAGGGTCTGGAAACACCATATATTTT. Complete variable domain (other parts from reference TRBV29-1 and TRBJ1-3): SAVISQKPSRDICQRGTSLTIQCQVDSQVTMMFWYRQQPGQSLTLIATANQGSEATYESGFVIDKFPISRPNLTFSTLTVSNMSPEDSSIYLCSDSGTGSGNTIYFGEGSWLTVV.

The chain employs TRBV5-8 and TRBJ1-3, with TRBD1 as a possible D gene (5 bases). Germline V gene sequence: CDR1 SGHTS, CDR2 YDEGEE. The CDR3 contains 13 residues. V lost 0 bases and J 4 bases, leaving 5 bases between the germline ends. This chain's CDR3 is CASSLGGGNTIYF. DNA for the CDR3: TGTGCCAGCAGCTTGGGGGGCGGAAACACCATATATTTT.

This chain joins TRBV5-6 and TRBJ2-7; 7 bases map to TRBD1. Per germline, CDR1 SGHDT and CDR2 YYEEEE. V was clipped by 4 bases and J by 1 base; unmatched bases: 8. The CDR3 has 15 amino acids. CDR3 coding DNA: TGTGCCAGCAGCCCGGAAAAGGGACAGTCCTACGAGCAGTACTTC. Translated: CASSPEKGQSYEQYF.

The gene calls are TRBV6-1 and TRBJ2-5; 8 nucleotides line up with TRBD1. The CDR3 has 14 residues. J was trimmed by 2 bases and V by 9 bases; bases with no gene match: 8. Germline-derived CDR1 and CDR2 are MNHNS and SASEGT. The CDR3 DNA reads as TGTGCCAGTGAGGGACAGGTCCTTCAAGAGACCCAGTACTTC. Its translation: CASEGQVLQETQYF.

The chain links TRBV12-5 to TRBJ2-3, with 7 positions matching TRBD1. The CDR3 is made up of 12 amino acids. V was pared by 0 bases and J by 9 bases, with 0 bases of the junction left unmatched. Germline CDR1 and CDR2: LGHNT and FRNRAP. The CDR3, as DNA: TGTGCTAGTGGTTTGGTACAGGGGACGCAGTATTTT. The encoded protein is CASGLVQGTQYF.

The DNA for the CDR3 is TGCGCCAGCAGCTCCCTGCCCGCAGGGGCAAACACAGATACGCAGTATTTT. It is translated as CASSSLPAGANTDTQYF. J is TRBJ2-3 and V is TRBV5-1; perhaps TRBD1 as D (6 bases). This CDR3 has 17 amino acids. V dropped 3 bases and J dropped 2 bases, with 19 bases sitting between them. Germline-derived CDR1 and CDR2 are SGHRS and YFSETQ.

The genes are TRBV19 and TRBJ1-5, with D maybe TRBD1 (6 bases). V was shortened by 5 bases and J by 0 bases, with 11 bases between the two germline ends. This CDR3 has 15 residues. Per germline, CDR1 LNHDA and CDR2 SQIVND (reference sequence). The DNA for the CDR3 is TGTGCCAGTAGTCGGTCAGGGGTTAGCAATCAGCCCCAGCATTTT. Translated: CASSRSGVSNQPQHF.

The chain is built from TRBV5-1 and TRBJ1-2; no clear D gene. CDR1 is SGHRS, CDR2 YFSETQ, per germline. The CDR3 spans 13 residues. V was trimmed by 4 bases and J by 3 bases, leaving 10 bases between them. The CDR3 loop reads CASSAVRDYGYTF. As DNA, the CDR3 is TGCGCCAGCAGCGCGGTGCGAGACTATGGCTACACCTTC.

Points on this clone: Other nucleotide sequences from this sample produce the same CDR3. The chain is built from TRBV5-1 and TRBJ2-6, with 12 positions matching TRBD2. The V and J ends lost 4 bases and 4 bases, in that order; junction bases with no gene match: 6. The V gene's germline CDR1 is SGHRS and CDR2 YFSETQ. This CDR3 has 17 amino acids. The chain's CDR3 is CASSPRTSGTGANVLTF. The CDR3 DNA sequence: TGCGCCAGCAGCCCAAGGACTAGCGGGACCGGGGCCAACGTCCTGACTTTC. The whole variable domain, filled in from reference TRBV5-1 and TRBJ2-6, reads KAGVTQTPRYLIKTRGQQVTLSCSPISGHRSVSWYQQTPGQGLQFLFEYFSETQRNKGNFPGRFSGRQFSNSRSEMNVSTLELGDSALYLCASSPRTSGTGANVLTFGAGSRLTVL.